This passage covers 28 T cell receptor beta chains from one sample sequenced in a study of identical twins. Via MiXCR, TCRdb re-called the 5' RACE reads, giving one row per CDR3 protein. The data contain about 1.7 million distinct CDR3 sequences, about 32% of them singletons. The sequencing sample was made of cord blood. These receptors were taken from a newborn girl in good health.

The sample holds a few counts of this clonotype. This rearrangement joins TRBV7-2 to TRBJ2-3, with D perhaps matching TRBD1 (6 bases). Trimming pared 2 bases from V and 3 bases from J, leaving 18 bases between. Germline CDR1 and CDR2: SGHTA and FQGNSA. The CDR3 length is 17 residues. CDR3 DNA: TGTGCCAGCAGCTTATGGAACAGGGTTAGGCGGACAGATACGCAGTATTTT. Amino acid sequence: CASSLWNRVRRTDTQYF. The whole variable domain, filled in from reference TRBV7-2 and TRBJ2-3, reads GAGVSQSPSNKVTEKGKDVELRCDPISGHTALYWYRQSLGQGLEFLIYFQGNSAPDKSGLPSDRFSAERTGGSVSTLTIQRTQQEDSAVYLCASSLWNRVRRTDTQYFGPGTRLTVL.

Concerning this clonotype itself: One junction end disagrees with the germline gene, perhaps due to a read error. CDR3 coding DNA: TGCGTCAGCAGCCGTTCATCCGGGACTAGCCTGTTCTTC. Translated, it gives CVSSRSSGTSLFF. The J gene is TRBJ2-1, the V gene TRBV5-1, with TRBD2 matching over 9 bases. Germline-derived CDR1 and CDR2 are SGHRS and YFSETQ. This CDR3 comprises 13 residues. Full variable domain (remainder filled in from reference TRBV5-1 and TRBJ2-1): KAGVTQTPRYLIKTRGQQVTLSCSPISGHRSVSWYQQTPGQGLQFLFEYFSETQRNKGNFPGRFSGRQFSNSRSEMNVSTLELGDSALYLCVSSRSSGTSLFFGPGTRLTVL.

Details on this clonotype: The junction departs from the called germline gene at one end, perhaps through a read error. The rearrangement links TRBV5-1 to TRBJ1-1; 9 bases are a match to TRBD1. Germline CDR1 SGHRS, CDR2 YFSETQ. CDR3 length equals 18 residues. CDR3 region: CAGSLRGHRGQGNTEAFF. As DNA, the CDR3 is TGCGCCGGCAGCTTGAGGGGGCACAGGGGGCAAGGGAACACTGAAGCTTTCTTT.

This chain joins TRBV18 and TRBJ2-3; D assignment may be TRBD1 or TRBD2 (5 bases each). From germline, CDR1 is KGHSH and CDR2 LQKENI. This CDR3 is 17 amino acids long. V lost 4 bases and J 2 bases, leaving 19 bases between the germline ends. The CDR3 loop is CASSLRDPRAVTDTQYF. The CDR3 nucleotides are TGTGCCAGCTCACTACGGGACCCCCGGGCGGTCACAGATACGCAGTATTTT. Full variable domain (rest looked up from reference TRBV18 and TRBJ2-3): NAGVMQNPRHLVRRRGQEARLRCSPMKGHSHVYWYRQLPEEGLKFMVYLQKENIIDESGMPKERFSAEFPKEGPSILRIQQVVRGDSAAYFCASSLRDPRAVTDTQYFGPGTRLTVL.

The CDR3 here is CASSPFGVGDNEQYF. CDR3 coding DNA: TGCGCCAGCAGCCCTTTTGGGGTCGGAGACAATGAGCAGTACTTC. The rearrangement links TRBV5-1 to TRBJ2-5; no firm D call. Per germline, CDR1 SGHRS and CDR2 YFSETQ. The CDR3 runs to 15 residues. Trimming shortened V by 4 bases and J by 11 bases, and 24 bases separated the two germline ends.

The rearrangement links TRBV19 to TRBJ2-3, with D possibly being TRBD1 (5 bases). This CDR3 spans 18 amino acids. V was pared by 4 bases and J by 1 base, with 21 bases between. In germline, CDR1 is LNHDA, CDR2 SQIVND (reference sequence). The CDR3 DNA sequence: TGTGCCAGTAGTACCGACCCCGAGACTGGGGCACGCACAGATACGCAGTATTTT. Its protein is CASSTDPETGARTDTQYF.

The gene calls are TRBV28 and TRBJ2-7; 8 bases are shared with TRBD1. Germline V lookup: CDR1 MDHEN, CDR2 SYDVKM. CDR3 size: 16 residues. V shed 3 bases and J 3 bases; nucleotides not matched to a gene: 10. CDR3 loop: CASSFNTLGQGYEQYF. In DNA, the CDR3 is TGTGCCAGCAGTTTCAACACCCTTGGACAGGGCTACGAGCAGTACTTC.

This clonotype appeared a few times. The V call is TRBV10-3, the J call TRBJ2-3, with 13 positions matching TRBD2. This CDR3 is built from 16 residues. J gave up 4 bases and V 4 bases, and 5 bases lay outside the gene matches. The V gene's germline CDR1 is ENHRY and CDR2 SYGVKD. This CDR3 reads CAISGLAGGASDTQYF. CDR3 coding DNA: TGTGCCATCAGTGGACTAGCGGGAGGTGCCTCAGATACGCAGTATTTT.

V and J are TRBV19 and TRBJ2-7; 14 nucleotides align to TRBD2. The closer fit of TRBJ2-5 to the DNA end suggests the J call may be wrong. There are 15 residues in the CDR3. Germline V gene lookup returns CDR1 LNHDA and CDR2 SQIVND (reference sequence). The DNA of the CDR3 is TGTGCCAGTAGTACCGGGACTAGCGGGAGAGAGACCCAGTACTTC. It yields the protein CASSTGTSGRETQYF.

This clonotype was recorded a few times. The V call is TRBV7-2, the J call TRBJ1-5; perhaps TRBD1 as D (5 bases). The CDR3 has 15 residues. Germline values: CDR1 SGHTA, CDR2 FQGNSA. Trimming stripped 5 bases from V and 10 bases from J, with 21 bases between. As DNA, the CDR3 is TGTGCCAGCAGCACTTATCGGGGGGTTGGTCACCCCCAGCATTTT. Amino acid sequence: CASSTYRGVGHPQHF.

This clonotype was recorded a few times. The chain couples TRBV20-1 to TRBJ1-4; the D gene is possibly TRBD1 (6 bases). V lost 0 bases to trimming and J lost 10 bases, with 12 bases between them. The CDR3 totals 13 residues. Germline V CDR1 and CDR2: DFQATT, SNEGSKA (reference sequence). The CDR3 region is CSAREGGRGKLFF. CDR3 DNA sequence: TGCAGTGCTAGAGAAGGCGGCAGGGGAAAACTGTTTTTT.

CDR3 amino acids: CATSDLDRVNGEQFF. The CDR3 DNA sequence: TGTGCCACCAGTGATTTGGACAGGGTAAATGGTGAGCAGTTCTTC. The genes are TRBV24-1 and TRBJ2-1; 7 bases agree with TRBD1. Looked up from germline, CDR1 is KGHDR and CDR2 is SFDVKD. This CDR3 is built from 15 residues. J gave up 9 bases and V 0 bases, and 7 bases lay outside the gene matches.

To note about this clonotype: This may arise from a read error, as a much more abundant clone is one base away. V gene TRBV11-2 combines with J gene TRBJ2-1, with D uncertain. The CDR3 sequence is 15 residues long. Germline values: CDR1 SGHAT, CDR2 FQNNGV. The CDR3 sequence: CASGFRLGSYNEQFF. The CDR3 DNA reads TGTGCCAGCGGCTTCAGGCTGGGCTCCTACAATGAGCAGTTCTTC.

CDR3 protein: CSAANPSGEQYF. The CDR3 region has the DNA TGCAGTGCCGCGAACCCCTCGGGTGAGCAGTACTTC. The chain is built from TRBV20-1 and TRBJ2-7; D is ambiguous. The ends were cut back, 6 bases at V and 7 bases at J, with 16 bases in the middle. From germline, CDR1 is DFQATT and CDR2 SNEGSKA (reference sequence). This CDR3 has 12 residues.

This clonotype occurred many times. The chain is built from TRBV27 and TRBJ2-7; 7 bases match TRBD2. Germline V gives CDR1 MNHEY, CDR2 SMNVEV (reference sequence). The J segment lost 2 bases and the V segment lost 0 bases, leaving 4 bases of the junction unmatched. There are 15 residues in the CDR3. CDR3 coding DNA: TGTGCCAGCAGTTTATCGGGAGGGCTCCCCTACGAGCAGTACTTC. It is translated as CASSLSGGLPYEQYF.

The chain combines TRBV9 with TRBJ2-7; D not resolved. Trimming stripped 2 bases from V and 0 bases from J, with 9 bases between. The CDR3 is made up of 14 amino acids. Germline V gives CDR1 SGDLS, CDR2 YYNGEE. In nucleotides, the CDR3 is TGTGCCAGCAGCGTGCGCGACCTCTCCTACGAGCAGTACTTC. Its translation: CASSVRDLSYEQYF.

This clonotype was counted a few times. The chain combines TRBV29-1 with TRBJ2-5; 7 bases are shared with TRBD1. Germline trimming cut 7 bases from V and 3 bases from J; bases unmatched to any gene: 5. The CDR3 runs 12 residues. The germline V gene encodes CDR1 SQVTM and CDR2 ANQGSEA. This chain's CDR3 is CSAYDREETQYF. The CDR3 bases are TGCAGCGCTTACGACAGGGAAGAGACCCAGTACTTC.

This clonotype appeared many times. This chain connects TRBV3-1 to TRBJ2-5; D uncertain. The DNA end favors TRBJ2-7, so the J call may be wrong. Germline V gene sequence: CDR1 LGHDT, CDR2 YNNKEL (reference sequence). The CDR3 totals 12 residues. The CDR3 region is CASSQDSGEQYF. CDR3 DNA sequence: TGTGCCAGCAGCCAAGATTCCGGCGAGCAGTACTTC.

This rearrangement joins TRBV29-1 to TRBJ1-4; tentative D call: TRBD1 (5 bases). Trimming cost V 5 bases and J 8 bases, with 12 bases left between them. This CDR3 contains 12 residues. CDR1 SQVTM and CDR2 ANQGSEA come from the germline V gene. CDR3 bases: TGCAGCGTTAAGCAGGGAAGCGAAAAACTGTTTTTT. Encoded protein: CSVKQGSEKLFF.

Of note for this clonotype: An end of the junction differs from the germline gene, which may be a read error. The chain is built from TRBV3-1 and TRBJ1-1, with D maybe TRBD1 (6 bases). CDR3 length equals 16 residues. From germline, CDR1 is LGHDT and CDR2 YNNKEL (reference sequence). The CDR3 DNA reads as TGTGCCAGCAGCCCCCGTCCGCGGGGGCTGGACACTGAAGCTTCCTTT. This gives the protein CASSPRPRGLDTEASF.

The chain couples TRBV5-1 to TRBJ1-1, with 9 positions matching TRBD1. With V trimmed by 0 bases and J by 5 bases, 2 bases remained unmatched. CDR3 length equals 14 residues. The V gene's germline CDR1 is SGHRS and CDR2 YFSETQ. The CDR3 loop is CASSLGQGETEAFF. The DNA for the CDR3 is TGCGCCAGCAGCTTGGGACAGGGGGAGACTGAAGCTTTCTTT.

The chain's CDR3 is CSARGQGGNEKLFF. The CDR3, as DNA: TGCAGTGCTAGAGGACAGGGGGGAAATGAAAAACTGTTTTTT. The genes are TRBV20-1 and TRBJ1-4; 9 positions match TRBD1. The V gene end was trimmed by 1 base and the J gene end by 5 bases; junction bases not matched to a gene: 2. This CDR3 contains 14 residues. From germline, CDR1 is DFQATT and CDR2 SNEGSKA (reference sequence).

This clonotype was seen a few times. The gene calls are TRBV20-1 and TRBJ2-4, with D possibly matching TRBD2 (7 bases). V shed 4 bases and J shed 13 bases, with 17 bases lying between them. The CDR3 sequence is 12 residues long. CDR1 is DFQATT, CDR2 SNEGSKA, per germline (reference sequence). CDR3 region: CSANRGGNEQYF. DNA for the CDR3: TGCAGTGCTAATAGGGGGGGCAATGAGCAGTACTTC.

The genes are TRBV19 and TRBJ2-1, with a weak D call TRBD2 (5 bases). The CDR3 extends over 12 amino acids. Looked up from germline, CDR1 is LNHDA and CDR2 is SQIVND (reference sequence). Trimming removed 10 bases from V and 4 bases from J, with 11 bases in between. CDR3 nucleotides: TGTGCCACCCGGCCGGGGTACAATGAGCAGTTCTTC. Translating it yields CATRPGYNEQFF.

The chain couples TRBV4-1 to TRBJ1-2; 7 positions match TRBD1. V shed 3 bases and J 3 bases; nucleotides not matched to a gene: 7. This CDR3 spans 15 amino acids. CDR1 MGHRA and CDR2 YSYEKL come from the germline V gene. CDR3 amino acids: CASSHPGTDYYGYTF. CDR3 sequence (DNA): TGCGCCAGCAGCCACCCTGGGACAGACTACTATGGCTACACCTTC.

The chain has TRBV20-1 and TRBJ2-5, with 9 bases lining up with TRBD1. The CDR3 is 17 residues long. The junction had 8 bases not matched to a gene; V was cut back by 0 bases and J by 0 bases. CDR1 is DFQATT, CDR2 SNEGSKA, per germline (reference sequence). CDR3 loop: CSARENRGLPYQETQYF. The CDR3 DNA follows: TGCAGTGCTAGAGAGAACAGGGGGCTCCCGTACCAAGAGACCCAGTACTTC.

V usage is TRBV5-1 and J usage is TRBJ1-5, with TRBD1 identical over 9 bases. From germline, CDR1 is SGHRS and CDR2 YFSETQ. J gave up 9 bases and V 4 bases, and 11 bases lay outside the gene matches. This CDR3 spans 15 amino acids. The CDR3 here is CASSPGQGRDRPQHF. The CDR3 nucleotides read TGCGCCAGCAGCCCGGGACAGGGAAGGGATCGGCCCCAGCATTTT.

The chain uses TRBV20-1 and TRBJ2-3, with 9 nucleotides matching TRBD2. In germline, CDR1 is DFQATT, CDR2 SNEGSKA (reference sequence). The CDR3 is 14 amino acids. Trimming cost V 5 bases and J 4 bases; bases outside gene matches: 7. CDR3 residues: CSACGGGAADTQYF. The CDR3 DNA reads as TGCAGTGCTTGTGGCGGGGGGGCAGCAGATACGCAGTATTTT.